One and the same sample provided the 29 T cell receptor beta chains below, sequenced in a study of human T cells and chemical hapten exposure. Each CDR3 protein is one row after TCRdb ran MiXCR on the RACE reads. The table has 300,000 to 400,000 distinct CDR3 sequences, around 6.9% seen once. Noted time point: patch test 1, 2 weeks after DPC sensitization. The treatment is: therapeutic diphenylcyclopropenone sensitization with weekly scalp DPC. This specimen was whole blood, taken in connection with sensitization to the hapten diphenylcyclopropenone (DPC). The receptors shown here come from a young woman with alopecia areata. Some clones in this sample may be carry-over from other donors' samples.

The CDR3 region is CASSLGDRVRQPQHF. In DNA, the CDR3 is TGTGCCAGCAGCTTAGGGGACAGGGTGCGGCAGCCCCAGCATTTT. The chain employs TRBV7-2 and TRBJ1-5; 9 positions match TRBD1. Trimming removed 1 base from V and 7 bases from J; junction bases left unmatched: 5. The CDR3 spans 15 residues. The germline V gene has CDR1 SGHTA and CDR2 FQGNSA.

In this sample, this clonotype turned up many times. The rearrangement joins TRBV7-9 to TRBJ2-7; 7 bases are shared with TRBD2. V gave up 6 bases and J gave up 0 bases; unmatched junction bases: 5. Germline V gene data show CDR1 as SEHNR and CDR2 as FQNEAQ (reference sequence). The CDR3 runs to 14 residues. CDR3 sequence: CASSWRDYSYEQYF. The CDR3 DNA reads as TGTGCCAGCAGTTGGCGGGACTACTCCTACGAGCAGTACTTC.

The J gene is TRBJ1-1, the V gene TRBV4-1, with 9 bases fitting TRBD1. The CDR3 consists of 17 residues. Germline V lookup: CDR1 MGHRA, CDR2 YSYEKL. Trimming at V came to 1 base and at J to 1 base, leaving 7 bases not matched to a gene. CDR3 amino acids: CASSQVMLGQGNTEAFF. The CDR3 bases are TGCGCCAGCAGCCAAGTAATGTTGGGACAGGGGAACACTGAAGCTTTCTTT.

The chain uses TRBV7-6 and TRBJ2-3; TRBD1 aligns across 7 bases. Germline values: CDR1 SGHVS, CDR2 FNYEAQ. Trimming removed 2 bases from V and 0 bases from J; junction bases left unmatched: 8. The CDR3 length is 17 residues. CDR3 nucleotides: TGTGCCAGCAGCTTAAGGGGACAGAGTACTAGCACAGATACGCAGTATTTT. Translated, it gives CASSLRGQSTSTDTQYF. Looking up the rest from reference TRBV7-6 and TRBJ2-3 gives the full variable domain: GAGVSQSPRYKVTKRGQDVALRCDPISGHVSLYWYRQALGQGPEFLTYFNYEAQQDKSGLPNDRFSAERPEGSISTLTIQRTEQRDSAMYRCASSLRGQSTSTDTQYFGPGTRLTVL.

This clonotype was observed a handful of times. The V and J genes are TRBV5-1 and TRBJ1-2; TRBD1 might be the D (6 bases). With 2 bases removed from V and 4 bases from J, the gap between germline ends came to 12 bases. This CDR3 is built from 14 residues. Germline CDR1 reads SGHRS; CDR2 reads YFSETQ. This CDR3 is CASSLQGDTYGYTF. The CDR3 DNA reads TGCGCCAGCAGCTTACAGGGTGATACCTATGGCTACACCTTC.

This clonotype has at least ten counts. V usage is TRBV20-1 and J usage is TRBJ2-1, with 7 bases aligning to TRBD1. From germline, CDR1 is DFQATT and CDR2 SNEGSKA (reference sequence). The CDR3 covers 14 residues. The junction had 8 bases not matched to a gene; V was cut back by 6 bases and J by 3 bases. Here the CDR3 DNA reads TGCAGTGCCCCGGACAGGAGACTCTACAATGAGCAGTTCTTC. Translation: CSAPDRRLYNEQFF.

The rearrangement links TRBV29-1 to TRBJ2-7; maybe TRBD2 (5 bases). The CDR3 has 13 amino acids. V was pared by 6 bases and J by 2 bases, with 14 bases between. CDR1 and CDR2 (germline): SQVTM, ANQGSEA. The CDR3 loop is CSVEGDLPYEQYF. The CDR3 DNA reads as TGCAGCGTCGAGGGAGACCTACCCTACGAGCAGTACTTC.

This clonotype was recorded many times. This sequence joins TRBV7-3 and TRBJ1-1; D is uncertain. CDR1 and CDR2 (germline): SGHTA, FQGTGA. This CDR3 is 14 amino acids long. The V gene lost 4 bases and the J gene lost 0 bases, with 9 bases spanning the gap. In nucleotides, the CDR3 is TGTGCCAGCAGCTCTTCGGCCATGAACACTGAAGCTTTCTTT. It is translated as CASSSSAMNTEAFF.

In this sample, this clonotype turned up many times. The chain employs TRBV29-1 and TRBJ2-3; 8 bases agree with TRBD2. Germline V CDR1 and CDR2: SQVTM, ANQGSEA. V trimming: 7 bases; J trimming: 3 bases; junction bases outside the gene matches: 6. CDR3 length: 13 residues. DNA for the CDR3: TGCAGCGCCTTAGCGGGGTATACAGATACGCAGTATTTT. Its protein product is CSALAGYTDTQYF.

This sequence joins TRBV7-9 and TRBJ1-2; the D is unclear. This CDR3 is built from 8 residues. The germline V gene encodes CDR1 SEHNR and CDR2 FQNEAQ (reference sequence). Between the trimmed V and J ends, which lost 5 bases and 12 bases, there was a span of 4 bases. The CDR3 DNA is TGTGCCAGCAGCCCGGACACCTTC. This translates into CASSPDTF. The full variable domain, in which reference TRBV7-9 and TRBJ1-2 provide the parts outside the CDR3, is DTGVSQNPRHKITKRGQNVTFRCDPISEHNRLYWYRQTLGQGPEFLTYFQNEAQLEKSRLLSDRFSAERPKGSFSTLEIQRTEQGDSAMYLCASSPDTFGSGTRLTVV.

This clonotype was seen a handful of times. The gene calls are TRBV20-1 and TRBJ1-5; D is uncertain. Germline V gene data show CDR1 as DFQATT and CDR2 as SNEGSKA (reference sequence). CDR3 length equals 14 residues. Between the trimmed V and J ends, which lost 4 bases and 0 bases, there was a span of 10 bases. CDR3 loop: CSAKQPDSNQPQHF. The CDR3 nucleotides are TGCAGTGCTAAACAGCCAGATAGCAATCAGCCCCAGCATTTT.

This clonotype was recorded a few times. The J gene is TRBJ2-3, the V gene TRBV7-6; 13 bases fit TRBD2. V was clipped by 5 bases and J by 4 bases; unmatched bases: 3. In germline, CDR1 is SGHVS, CDR2 FNYEAQ. The CDR3 length is 15 residues. CDR3 protein: CASSQGLAGPDTQYF. DNA of the CDR3: TGTGCCAGCAGCCAGGGACTAGCGGGGCCAGATACGCAGTATTTT.

The V call is TRBV29-1, the J call TRBJ2-2; D unresolved. Trimming stripped 8 bases from V and 6 bases from J, with 10 bases between. CDR3 length equals 11 residues. Germline loops: CDR1 SQVTM, CDR2 ANQGSEA. CDR3 amino acids: CSSESAGELFF. For the CDR3, the DNA is TGCAGCAGCGAGAGCGCCGGGGAGCTGTTTTTT.

The chain is built from TRBV9 and TRBJ1-1; D ambiguous. Germline-derived CDR1 and CDR2 are SGDLS and YYNGEE. CDR3 size: 13 residues. V was cut by 2 bases and J by 2 bases, with 7 bases left in between. The CDR3 DNA reads TGTGCCAGCAGCGTGCACAGTAACACTGAAGCTTTCTTT. Encoded protein: CASSVHSNTEAFF.

The chain couples TRBV6-2 or TRBV6-3 to TRBJ1-6; D gene unclear. CDR1 MNHEY and CDR2 SVGEGT come from the germline V gene. This CDR3 comprises 15 residues. Trimming took off 8 bases at V and 6 bases at J, with 17 bases between the two ends. CDR3 loop: CASQTAPEGNSPLHF. Written as DNA, the CDR3 is TGTGCCAGCCAAACAGCTCCGGAGGGTAATTCACCCCTCCACTTT.

The chain recombines TRBV4-2 with TRBJ1-2; no reliable D call. Per germline, CDR1 LGHNA and CDR2 YNFKEQ. The CDR3 has 15 residues. V was cut by 0 bases and J by 3 bases, with 11 bases left in between. CDR3 nucleotides: TGTGCCAGCAGCCAAGAACTGGCGGGGTACTATGGCTACACCTTC. It yields the protein CASSQELAGYYGYTF.

This clonotype was counted many times. This chain links TRBV20-1 with TRBJ1-4; D is uncertain. Germline assignment: CDR1 DFQATT and CDR2 SNEGSKA (reference sequence). The CDR3 sequence is 12 residues long. V lost 2 bases to trimming and J lost 6 bases, with 7 bases between them. In DNA form, the CDR3 reads TGCAGTGCTAGACCCTTAGATGAAAAACTGTTTTTT. It codes for CSARPLDEKLFF.

This clonotype was counted only a few times. This chain joins TRBV29-1 and TRBJ2-1; 8 bases align to TRBD1. Per the germline V gene, CDR1 is SQVTM and CDR2 is ANQGSEA. After removal of 0 bases from V and 4 bases from J, the junction contained 8 bases not matched to a gene. The CDR3 runs to 16 residues. The CDR3 loop is CSVEDLRQGTYNEQFF. CDR3 DNA: TGCAGCGTTGAAGACCTCAGACAGGGGACTTACAATGAGCAGTTCTTC.

This clonotype was detected ten times or more. The chain uses TRBV4-3 and TRBJ2-6, with D perhaps given as TRBD1 or TRBD2 (5 bases each). Trimming stripped 1 base from V and 0 bases from J, with 10 bases between. The germline V gene has CDR1 LGHNA and CDR2 YSLEER. There are 17 residues in the CDR3. This CDR3 is CASSQGGFLSGANVLTF. CDR3 coding DNA: TGCGCCAGCAGCCAAGGGGGGTTTCTCTCTGGGGCCAACGTCCTGACTTTC.

This clonotype showed up just once. The chain is built from TRBV29-1 and TRBJ1-2, with 11 positions matching TRBD1. V shed 8 bases and J 3 bases; nucleotides not matched to a gene: 5. Germline V gives CDR1 SQVTM, CDR2 ANQGSEA. The CDR3 spans 13 residues. This CDR3 reads CSSRTGGDYGYTF. The DNA of the CDR3 is TGCAGCTCCCGGACAGGGGGCGACTATGGCTACACCTTC.

This clonotype was found many times. The genes are TRBV27 and TRBJ2-2; 9 bases are a match to TRBD1. Per germline, CDR1 MNHEY and CDR2 SMNVEV (reference sequence). This CDR3 has 16 amino acids. With 2 bases clipped from V and 4 bases from J, the junction kept 5 bases outside the gene matches. The CDR3 reads CASSLTGGMGTGELFF. CDR3 coding DNA: TGTGCCAGCAGTTTAACAGGGGGCATGGGCACCGGGGAGCTGTTTTTT.

The chain couples TRBV25-1 to TRBJ2-7; perhaps D is TRBD1 or TRBD2 (5 bases each). There are 14 residues in the CDR3. Germline loops: CDR1 MGHDK, CDR2 SYGVNS. V was pared by 7 bases and J by 2 bases, with 15 bases between. CDR3 region: CASISRDRTYEQYF. CDR3 DNA: TGTGCCAGCATTTCCCGGGACCGAACCTACGAGCAGTACTTC.

This clonotype was counted between two and nine times. V gene TRBV7-2 combines with J gene TRBJ2-5; D possibly corresponds to TRBD2 (6 bases). Germline lookup yields CDR1 SGHTA and CDR2 FQGNSA. The CDR3 consists of 14 residues. Trimming removed 4 bases from V and 5 bases from J, with 14 bases in between. CDR3 sequence reads: CASSSGRGSETQYF. The DNA of the CDR3 is TGTGCCAGCAGCTCCGGGCGGGGTTCGGAGACCCAGTACTTC.

The rearrangement joins TRBV7-2 to TRBJ2-7; unclear D gene. The ends were cut back, 2 bases at V and 2 bases at J, with 7 bases in the middle. The CDR3 has 13 amino acids. Germline CDR1 reads SGHTA; CDR2 reads FQGNSA. The CDR3 DNA is TGTGCCAGCAGCTTACAGGCCACCTACGAGCAGTACTTC. Protein product: CASSLQATYEQYF.

V is TRBV9 and J is TRBJ2-7; TRBD1 agrees at 10 bases. The CDR3 consists of 15 residues. J gave up 6 bases and V 4 bases, and 10 bases lay outside the gene matches. Germline V lookup: CDR1 SGDLS, CDR2 YYNGEE. Here the CDR3 DNA reads TGTGCCAGCAGCTCCCGGGACAGGGGCGTAAGCGAGCAGTACTTC. Translating gives CASSSRDRGVSEQYF.

The chain couples TRBV5-4 to TRBJ2-2; unclear D gene. Germline loops: CDR1 SGHNT, CDR2 YYREEE (reference sequence). Trimming removed 2 bases at V and 4 bases at J, with 6 bases between. This CDR3 region has 13 residues. Here the CDR3 DNA reads TGTGCCAGCAGCTTCTCCGCCACCGGGGAGCTGTTTTTT. Its translation is CASSFSATGELFF.

This clonotype was detected many times. The CDR3 here is CSVEDKGTEGEQYF. In nucleotides, the CDR3 is TGCAGCGTTGAAGATAAGGGGACGGAGGGGGAGCAGTACTTC. The chain is built from TRBV29-1 and TRBJ2-7; a possible D gene is TRBD2 (6 bases). CDR3 length: 14 residues. The germline CDR1 and CDR2 sequences are SQVTM and ANQGSEA. V was pared by 0 bases and J by 7 bases, with 16 bases between.

This clonotype was seen at least ten times. The J gene is TRBJ1-3, the V gene TRBV7-2; D is perhaps TRBD1 (6 bases). CDR3 length: 15 amino acids. CDR1 is SGHTA and CDR2 is FQGNSA in the germline V gene. Trimming took off 6 bases at V and 0 bases at J, with 12 bases between the two ends. The CDR3 nucleotides are TGTGCCAGCAGTCCCAGGGGCCCCTCTGGAAACACCATATATTTT. Translating it yields CASSPRGPSGNTIYF.

This clonotype was detected only a few times. The CDR3 DNA reads TGTGCCAGCAGCTTGGACGGGGACACGATCAGGTACGAGCAGTACTTC. Its protein product is CASSLDGDTIRYEQYF. This sequence joins TRBV5-5 and TRBJ2-7; a possible D gene is TRBD1 (6 bases). CDR1 is SGHKS, CDR2 YYEKEE, per germline (reference sequence). CDR3 length equals 16 residues. V was clipped by 0 bases and J by 4 bases, with 17 bases between them. Full variable domain (outside the CDR3, taken from reference TRBV5-5 and TRBJ2-7): DAGVTQSPTHLIKTRGQQVTLRCSPISGHKSVSWYQQVLGQGPQFIFQYYEKEERGRGNFPDRFSARQFPNYSSELNVNALLLGDSALYLCASSLDGDTIRYEQYFGPGTRLTVT.